This TCR beta chain appears in the sequencing data of a study of T cells in Graves' hyperthyroidism and ophthalmopathy. TCR beta CDR3 regions were amplified from RNA. Carried out on the TCR CDR3, a first-round RT-PCR used the HTBI primer set. TCRdb reprocessed the multiplex PCR reads with MiXCR, giving one entry per CDR3 protein. The repertoire consists of fewer than 450,000 distinct CDR3 sequences, with roughly 18% occurring once and the leading ten covering 40%. Sequenced sample: blood. The TCR sequence derives from a man between 18 and 35 years old with Graves' ophthalmopathy.

CDR3: CASSYSPGQGGSGNTIYF. CDR3 sequence (DNA): TGTGCCAGCAGTTACTCCCCAGGACAGGGGGGGTCTGGAAACACCATATATTTT. The rearrangement joins TRBV6-5 to TRBJ1-3; TRBD1 agrees at 10 bases. Germline-derived CDR1 and CDR2 are MNHEY and SVGAGI. Unmatched junction bases numbered 6, after V lost 0 bases and J lost 1 base. The CDR3 contains 18 residues.